The rows below give T cell receptor beta chains drawn from one sample of a study. Using its own MiXCR run on the 5' RACE reads, TCRdb lists one record per CDR3 protein. The top ten hold 2% to 2.5% of the sample, which has approximately 47,000 distinct CDR3 sequences, 25% to 30% seen once. The specimen was naive CD4+ T cells sorted from blood. These receptors all come from a female donor with breast cancer. Both conserved end residues are part of each CDR3. A D gene is named only where the DNA matches it firmly. Clone size is given for some rows only: seen once, a few or many times, or a class if the clone is expanded.

>TRBJ1-1|TRBD1|TRBV6-6|many
CASSSTDRGNTEAFF
TGTGCCAGCAGTTCGACGGACAGGGGAAACACTGAAGCTTTCTTT
>TRBJ2-7|TRBD2|TRBV6-1|many
CASSDAFAGGAIPEQYF
TGTGCCAGCAGTGACGCGTTTGCGGGGGGCGCGATACCCGAGCAGTACTTC
>TRBJ2-2|-|TRBV12-3/TRBV12-4|-
CASSFEGGEPFF
TGTGCCAGCAGTTTTGAAGGCGGGGAGCCGTTTTTT
>TRBJ2-7|-|TRBV5-1|few
CASSRRGASYMNEQYF
TGCGCCAGCAGCAGACGGGGAGCATCGTATATGAACGAGCAGTACTTC
>TRBJ2-3|-|TRBV12-3/TRBV12-4|-
CASSFSGPQGDTQYF
TGTGCCAGCAGTTTCAGCGGTCCCCAGGGAGATACGCAGTATTTT
>TRBJ1-6|-|TRBV20-1|-
CSARGPGLYNSPLRF
TGCAGTGCTAGAGGTCCCGGTTTGTATAATTCACCCCTCCGCTTT
>TRBJ1-1|-|TRBV4-2|many
CASSLQVGGTEAFF
TGTGCCAGCAGCCTTCAGGTGGGGGGAACTGAAGCTTTCTTT
>TRBJ2-1|TRBD2|TRBV6-2/TRBV6-3|-
CASSYPSGRVLNEQFF
TGTGCCAGCAGTTACCCTAGCGGGAGGGTTTTGAATGAGCAGTTCTTC
>TRBJ2-3|TRBD1|TRBV15|many
CATSSWTGRTDTQYF
TGTGCCACCAGCAGCTGGACAGGGCGTACAGATACGCAGTATTTT
>TRBJ2-5|TRBD2|TRBV20-1|-
CSAGGDSEETQYF
TGCAGTGCCGGGGGGGACTCGGAAGAGACCCAGTACTTC
>TRBJ2-6|-|TRBV5-5|few
CASSLWTDLSSGANVLTF
TGTGCCAGCAGCTTGTGGACGGACCTTAGCTCTGGGGCCAACGTCCTGACTTTC
>TRBJ2-3|-|TRBV2|-
CASSEADTQYF
TGTGCCAGCAGTGAAGCAGATACGCAGTATTTT
>TRBJ2-5|-|TRBV9|-
CASSRGLPWQPETQYF
TGTGCCAGCAGTAGAGGTCTCCCTTGGCAGCCGGAGACCCAGTACTTC
>TRBJ1-2|-|TRBV7-3|many
CASSQDGYGYTF
TGTGCCAGCAGCCAGGACGGCTATGGCTACACCTTC
>TRBJ1-1|-|TRBV7-9|few
CASSLTRDTEAFF
TGTGCCAGCAGCTTAACGAGGGACACTGAAGCTTTCTTT
>TRBJ2-1|-|TRBV6-1|many
CAATTEYYNEQFF
TGTGCCGCCACGACAGAGTACTACAATGAGCAGTTCTTC
>TRBJ2-7|-|TRBV9|few
CGGDRIYEQYF
TGTGGGGGGGACAGAATCTACGAGCAGTACTTC
>TRBJ2-6|-|TRBV6-2/TRBV6-3|-
CASTWGRSPGANVLTF
TGTGCCAGCACCTGGGGCAGATCACCTGGGGCCAACGTCCTGACTTTC
>TRBJ2-1|-|TRBV7-9|once
CASSHPRGQSSYNEQFF
TGTGCCAGCAGTCACCCCCGCGGCCAGAGCTCCTACAATGAGCAGTTCTTC
>TRBJ1-5|-|TRBV29-1|-
CSVAQGLSNQPQHF
TGCAGCGTCGCTCAGGGCCTTAGCAATCAGCCCCAGCATTTT
>TRBJ2-7|-|TRBV12-3/TRBV12-4|few
CASRAFIGEQYF
TGTGCCAGCAGGGCTTTTATAGGCGAGCAGTACTTC
>TRBJ2-1|-|TRBV2|-
CASMRSGGNEQFF
TGTGCCAGCATGAGGTCAGGGGGGAATGAGCAGTTCTTC
>TRBJ2-5|TRBD2|TRBV20-1|-
CSARDGSRFAGGWETQYF
TGCAGTGCTAGAGACGGGTCCCGTTTTGCGGGAGGGTGGGAGACCCAGTACTTC
>TRBJ2-1|-|TRBV5-1|few
CASSSSGSSDEQFF
TGCGCCAGCAGCTCAAGCGGGTCCTCCGATGAGCAGTTCTTC
>TRBJ2-5|-|TRBV7-2|-
CASSKIYLQRATQYF
TGTGCCAGCAGCAAAATCTACCTACAGCGTGCGACCCAGTACTTC
>TRBJ1-5|TRBD1|TRBV28|few
CASSYRGQGQPQHF
TGTGCCAGCAGTTACAGGGGGCAGGGGCAGCCCCAGCATTTT
>TRBJ2-5|-|TRBV12-3/TRBV12-4|-
CASSLNGGSATQYF
TGTGCCAGCAGTTTGAACGGGGGCTCCGCGACCCAGTACTTC